Below are 22 T cell receptor beta chains sequenced from a single sample in a study of beta chain features in type 1 diabetes. Broader study findings: A moderate, significant TCRB CDR3 shortening appeared in type 1 diabetes across four CD4+ subsets.

No antigen has been assigned to these receptors. What was sequenced were expressed TCRB transcripts, since all of the isolated RNA had been reverse transcribed. Method: immunoSEQ multiplex PCR; TCRdb's copy keeps in-frame clones and lacks some. The sample gives over 150,000 clones, almost 8% of which show up once; under 0.55% is in the top ten. The specimen was central memory CD4+ T cells from blood. These receptors were taken from a man aged 18-30 years with type 1 diabetes.

J is TRBJ1-4 and V is TRBV15; no reliable D call. In germline, CDR1 is LNHNV, CDR2 YYDKDF (reference sequence). The CDR3 spans 15 residues. Trimming took off 0 bases at V and 8 bases at J, with 13 bases between the two ends. The CDR3 protein is CATSRESKRREKLFF. The DNA of the CDR3 is TGTGCCACCAGCAGAGAAAGTAAGAGGCGGGAAAAACTGTTTTTT.

A few counts support this clone. J is TRBJ2-1 and V is TRBV11-2, with 15 positions matching TRBD2. Per germline, CDR1 SGHAT and CDR2 FQNNGV. The CDR3 covers 19 residues. V dropped 1 base and J dropped 0; count of bases not matched to a gene: 4. In DNA, the CDR3 is TGTGCCAGCAGCTTAGCAGGACTAGCGGGAGGGAGCTCCTACAATGAGCAGTTCTTC. Protein sequence: CASSLAGLAGGSSYNEQFF. The variable domain in full, with the rest retrieved from reference TRBV11-2 and TRBJ2-1, is EAGVAQSPRYKIIEKRQSVAFWCNPISGHATLYWYQQILGQGPKLLIQFQNNGVVDDSQLPKDRFSAERLKGVDSTLKIQPAKLEDSAVYLCASSLAGLAGGSSYNEQFFGPGTRLTVL.

This clone turned up a few times. V and J are TRBV5-4 and TRBJ2-3, with 10 bases matching TRBD2. Trimming took 5 bases from V and 7 from J; bases not matched to a gene: 13. Germline assignment: CDR1 SGHNT and CDR2 YYREEE (reference sequence). The CDR3 is made up of 16 amino acids. The chain's CDR3 is CASSLPLAGVRNTQYF. The CDR3 DNA reads as TGTGCCAGCAGTCTGCCTCTAGCGGGAGTAAGAAATACGCAGTATTTT. Full variable domain (rest looked up from reference TRBV5-4 and TRBJ2-3): ETGVTQSPTHLIKTRGQQVTLRCSSQSGHNTVSWYQQALGQGPQFIFQYYREEENGRGNFPPRFSGLQFPNYSSELNVNALELDDSALYLCASSLPLAGVRNTQYFGPGTRLTVL.

The rearrangement links TRBV21-1 to TRBJ1-1; the table's D call, TRBD1, was not checked against the DNA. TRBV21-1 is marked as a pseudogene. The CDR3 is 15 residues long. CDR3 sequence (DNA): TGTGCCAGCAGCACCCAGGGGGCTGAGGCCACTGAAGCTTTCTTT. Translated: CASSTQGAEATEAFF.

This clone was seen only a few times. The genes are TRBV9 and TRBJ2-5; 10 bases are shared with TRBD2. This CDR3 is 16 amino acids long. J lost 5 bases, V lost 4 bases, and 11 bases had no gene match. Per the germline V gene, CDR1 is SGDLS and CDR2 is YYNGEE. CDR3: CASSRRSSGSAETQYF. The CDR3 DNA is TGTGCCAGCAGCCGACGGTCTAGCGGGAGTGCGGAGACCCAGTACTTC.

This clone was recorded a few times. The rearrangement joins TRBV4-3 to TRBJ2-3; 7 positions match TRBD2. From germline, CDR1 is LGHNA and CDR2 YSLEER. Trimming at V came to 1 base and at J to 4 bases, leaving 2 bases not matched to a gene. This CDR3 comprises 14 residues. As DNA, the CDR3 is TGCGCCAGCAGCCAAGCACTAGCGCCAGATACGCAGTATTTT. Amino acids: CASSQALAPDTQYF.

This clone has more than one count but fewer than ten. This chain uses TRBV14 with TRBJ2-7, with 12 bases that match TRBD2. The germline gives CDR1 SGHDN, CDR2 FVKESK. V was clipped by 1 base and J by 2 bases; unmatched bases: 0. This CDR3 has 15 residues. Here the CDR3 reads CASSQGLAGAYEQYF. CDR3 nucleotides: TGTGCCAGCAGCCAAGGACTAGCGGGAGCCTACGAGCAGTACTTC.

This clone was observed a handful of times. J is TRBJ2-7 and V is TRBV5-1; 10 bases are shared with TRBD1. CDR1 is SGHRS and CDR2 is YFSETQ in the germline V gene. J was trimmed by 5 bases and V by 4 bases; bases with no gene match: 6. The CDR3 covers 14 residues. This CDR3 reads CASSPTGTGDEQYF. The CDR3, as DNA: TGCGCCAGCAGCCCTACCGGGACAGGGGACGAGCAGTACTTC.

With regard to this clone: Possible read error: a much larger clone is one base away. This chain links TRBV5-4 with TRBJ1-1; 8 positions match TRBD1. Germline trimming cut 4 bases from V and 1 base from J; bases unmatched to any gene: 6. The CDR3 is made up of 15 amino acids. CDR1 is SGHNT, CDR2 YYREEE, per germline (reference sequence). This CDR3 reads CASSPDRGWNTEAFF. The CDR3 region has the DNA TGTGCCAGCAGCCCCGACAGGGGATGGAACACTGAAGCTTTCTTT.

This clone was counted many times. The rearrangement uses TRBV4-2 and TRBJ2-1; D is possibly TRBD2 (6 bases). The V gene's germline CDR1 is LGHNA and CDR2 YNFKEQ. V was shortened by 6 bases and J by 12 bases, with 12 bases between the two germline ends. The CDR3 length is 11 residues. The chain's CDR3 is CASSSGLGQFF. Written as DNA, the CDR3 is TGTGCCAGCAGTTCGGGACTCGGGCAGTTCTTC.

This clone was counted a few times. This chain joins TRBV4-3 and TRBJ2-7; 7 nucleotides match TRBD1. Germline values: CDR1 LGHNA, CDR2 YSLEER. The junction had 8 bases not matched to a gene; V was cut back by 0 bases and J by 6 bases. The CDR3 has 15 amino acids. The CDR3 sequence is CASSQDISRQGEQYF. CDR3 nucleotide sequence: TGCGCCAGCAGCCAAGATATCTCCCGACAGGGCGAGCAGTACTTC.

There are a few counts of this clone. CDR3 DNA: TGTGCCTGGAGTAACCCCGTTATTATGACGGGGAACACTGAAGCTTTCTTT. This encodes CAWSNPVIMTGNTEAFF. The chain recombines TRBV30 with TRBJ1-1, with D uncertain. This CDR3 is built from 17 residues. V shed 2 bases and J shed 1 base, with 20 bases lying between them. The germline CDR1 and CDR2 sequences are GTSNPN and SVGIG (reference sequence).

This clone was seen a handful of times. The genes are TRBV7-2 and TRBJ2-2, with D perhaps TRBD1 (5 bases). V was clipped by 9 bases and J by 1 base, with 15 bases between them. This CDR3 spans 15 amino acids. Germline V gene data show CDR1 as SGHTA and CDR2 as FQGNSA. The CDR3 nucleotides are TGTGCCAGTCAGCTATGGCAGGGGAACACCGGGGAGCTGTTTTTT. Its translation: CASQLWQGNTGELFF.

V and J are TRBV7-9 and TRBJ2-7; a possible D gene is TRBD1 (5 bases). CDR3 size: 14 residues. The germline V gene encodes CDR1 SEHNR and CDR2 FQNEAQ (reference sequence). The V end lost 3 bases, the J end lost 0 bases, and 9 bases lay between the germline ends. The CDR3 sequence: CASSLTASSYEQYF. CDR3 DNA: TGTGCCAGCAGCTTGACAGCGAGCTCCTACGAGCAGTACTTC. Complete variable domain (other parts from reference TRBV7-9 and TRBJ2-7): DTGVSQNPRHKITKRGQNVTFRCDPISEHNRLYWYRQTLGQGPEFLTYFQNEAQLEKSRLLSDRFSAERPKGSFSTLEIQRTEQGDSAMYLCASSLTASSYEQYFGPGTRLTVT.

The J gene is TRBJ2-3, the V gene TRBV30, with 7 bases that match TRBD1. The CDR3 is made up of 12 amino acids. V lost 5 bases to trimming and J lost 4 bases; unmatched junction nucleotides: 3. CDR1 is GTSNPN and CDR2 is SVGIG in the germline V gene (reference sequence). DNA for the CDR3: TGTGCCTGGGATCAGGGGGCAGATACGCAGTATTTT. Amino acids: CAWDQGADTQYF.

The chain joins TRBV7-2 to TRBJ2-1, with 11 bases aligning to TRBD2. This CDR3 region has 15 residues. Germline V gene data show CDR1 as SGHTA and CDR2 as FQGNSA. V lost 0 bases, J lost 8 bases, and 3 bases stayed unmatched. The CDR3 region is CASSLALAGADEQFF. CDR3 DNA sequence: TGTGCCAGCAGCTTAGCACTAGCGGGAGCTGATGAGCAGTTCTTC.

The chain has TRBV13 and TRBJ2-5; weak D call: TRBD1 (5 bases). V shed 1 base and J shed 7 bases, with 19 bases lying between them. This CDR3 region has 16 residues. Germline V gene sequence: CDR1 PRHDT, CDR2 FYEKMQ (reference sequence). In DNA form, the CDR3 reads TGTGCCAGCAGCTTAGAAAGTCTCCAGGGCGCAGGGACCCAGTACTTC. It is translated as CASSLESLQGAGTQYF.

The rearrangement joins TRBV21-1 to TRBJ2-7; the D call TRBD1 from the table was never checked on the DNA. TRBV21-1 is marked as a pseudogene. The CDR3 is made up of 13 amino acids. The CDR3 region is CATPGQGLYEQYF. The DNA of the CDR3 is TGTGCCACTCCGGGACAGGGCCTATACGAGCAGTACTTC.

There are a few counts of this clone. The rearrangement joins TRBV5-1 to TRBJ1-2; D not resolved. The germline V gene has CDR1 SGHRS and CDR2 YFSETQ. The V end lost 1 base, the J end lost 1 base, and 8 bases lay between the germline ends. This CDR3 has 14 amino acids. The CDR3, as DNA: TGCGCCAGCAGCTTGTCACAGAATAACTATGGCTACACCTTC. This translates into CASSLSQNNYGYTF.

Concerning this clone: At the DNA level, this CDR3 is encoded by other sequences in the same sample as well. J is TRBJ1-2 and V is TRBV29-1; weak D call: TRBD1 (5 bases). V was clipped by 2 bases and J by 7 bases, with 11 bases between them. Germline V gene lookup returns CDR1 SQVTM and CDR2 ANQGSEA. CDR3 length: 12 amino acids. In DNA form, the CDR3 reads TGCAGCGTTGAATCGGGGGGTGGTGGCTACACCTTC. It codes for CSVESGGGGYTF.

The rearrangement uses TRBV28 and TRBJ1-5; TRBD1 matches at 7 bases. The germline V gene encodes CDR1 MDHEN and CDR2 SYDVKM. This CDR3 is built from 15 residues. The junction had 5 bases not matched to a gene; V was cut back by 6 bases and J by 0 bases. CDR3 sequence (DNA): TGTGCCAGCAGCAAGGGGACAGATAGCAATCAGCCCCAGCATTTT. Translation: CASSKGTDSNQPQHF.

The genes are TRBV2 and TRBJ1-1, with 9 positions matching TRBD1. The CDR3 extends over 13 amino acids. With 7 bases clipped from V and 3 bases from J, the junction kept 3 bases outside the gene matches. Germline CDR1 reads SNHLY; CDR2 reads FYNNEI. CDR3 amino acids: CASTGQGYTEAFF. CDR3 nucleotides: TGTGCCAGCACTGGACAGGGGTACACTGAAGCTTTCTTT.